The 3 T cell receptor beta chains listed next were all sequenced from one sample in a study of shared clonotypes between healthy human individuals. Naive CD8 cells lacked CD45RO, underwent positive selection for CCR7 and left out terminally differentiated effector memory CD45RA+ cells. Measured with immunoSEQ multiplex PCR; TCRdb has only the in-frame clones, and not every one. The data hold about 2,200,000 clones, with 90% to 95% observed a single time. Source material: naive CD8+ T cells from PBMCs. The source is a man younger than 30 in good health. Some clones in this sample may be carry-over from other donors' samples.

The rearrangement uses TRBV27 and TRBJ1-2; D might be TRBD1 (6 bases). Germline V lookup: CDR1 MNHEY, CDR2 SMNVEV (reference sequence). V was trimmed by 8 bases and J by 8 bases, leaving 15 bases between them. This CDR3 is built from 12 residues. DNA for the CDR3: TGTGCCAGCGGACCAGACAGGAACGGCTACACCTTC. It codes for CASGPDRNGYTF.

V is TRBV7-9 and J is TRBJ2-5, with D tentatively TRBD1 or TRBD2 (5 bases each). The germline CDR1 and CDR2 sequences are SEHNR and FQNEAQ (reference sequence). V was clipped by 4 bases and J by 1 base, with 22 bases between them. The CDR3 is 18 residues long. CDR3 bases: TGTGCCAGCAGCTCTAAAGGGGACCCCCGTCCTTCCCAAGAGACCCAGTACTTC. Translation: CASSSKGDPRPSQETQYF.

V gene TRBV29-1 combines with J gene TRBJ1-2; 8 bases map to TRBD1. The CDR3 runs to 13 residues. CDR1 and CDR2 from the germline V gene are SQVTM and ANQGSEA. With V trimmed by 7 bases and J by 5 bases, 9 bases remained unmatched. CDR3 loop: CSAIGQGIYGYTF. The CDR3 nucleotides are TGCAGCGCTATAGGACAGGGAATATATGGCTACACCTTC.